This is a list of T cell receptor beta chains from one sample in a study of blood T cell repertoires in COVID-19. Profiling relied on immunoSEQ multiplex PCR, and the TCRdb table lists in-frame clones only, not all of them. The sample gives approximately 50,000 clones, approximately 85% of which show up once; 20% to 30% is in the top ten. The sample consisted of peripheral blood. Receptor source: a woman over 75 with COVID-19, enrolled during active disease. The CDR3 runs from the conserved cysteine through the conserved F or W. D genes are given only for firm matches. Clone sizes are given selectively: once, few, many, or a class where the clone is expanded.

len: 17
d_gene: TRBD1
abundance: .
v_gene: TRBV19
j_gene: TRBJ1-5
CDR3aa: CASSIATGGGTSQPQHF
CDR3nt: TGTGCCAGTAGTATAGCTACAGGGGGCGGTACGAGTCAGCCCCAGCATTTT

len: 13
d_gene: TRBD1
abundance: once
v_gene: TRBV5-1
j_gene: TRBJ1-2
CDR3aa: CASSSTGTGSYTF
CDR3nt: TGCGCCAGCAGCTCCACCGGGACAGGGAGTTACACCTTC

len: 13
d_gene: .
abundance: .
v_gene: TRBV3-1/TRBV3-2
j_gene: TRBJ2-2
CDR3aa: CASGPARAGELFF
CDR3nt: TGTGCCAGCGGACCGGCGAGGGCCGGGGAGCTGTTTTTT

len: 15
d_gene: .
abundance: .
v_gene: TRBV3-1/TRBV3-2
j_gene: TRBJ1-5
CDR3aa: CASSQDRGAGQPQHF
CDR3nt: TGTGCCAGCAGCCAAGATAGGGGAGCGGGACAGCCCCAGCATTTT

len: 19
d_gene: .
abundance: .
v_gene: TRBV4-2
j_gene: TRBJ2-1
CDR3aa: CASSRAGHQAGSAYNEQFF
CDR3nt: TGTGCCAGCAGCCGGGCTGGACACCAGGCGGGATCAGCGTACAATGAGCAGTTCTTC

len: 14
d_gene: .
abundance: .
v_gene: TRBV7-6
j_gene: TRBJ2-7
CDR3aa: CASSPTGARYEQYF
CDR3nt: TGTGCCAGCAGCCCTACTGGGGCCCGCTACGAGCAGTACTTC

len: 16
d_gene: .
abundance: .
v_gene: TRBV5-1
j_gene: TRBJ2-3
CDR3aa: CASSLGLGEATDTQYF
CDR3nt: TGCGCCAGCAGCTTGGGTCTTGGGGAGGCCACAGATACGCAGTATTTT

len: 15
d_gene: .
abundance: few
v_gene: TRBV7-2
j_gene: TRBJ1-6
CDR3aa: CASSSLVTTNSPLHF
CDR3nt: TGTGCCAGCAGCTCGTTAGTGACAACGAATTCACCCCTCCACTTT

len: 16
d_gene: TRBD2
abundance: few
v_gene: TRBV10-1
j_gene: TRBJ2-1
CDR3aa: CASSESLGLAYNEQFF
CDR3nt: TGCGCCAGCAGTGAGTCTCTTGGACTAGCCTACAATGAGCAGTTCTTC

len: 13
d_gene: .
abundance: .
v_gene: TRBV11-2
j_gene: TRBJ1-1
CDR3aa: CASRARMNTEAFF
CDR3nt: TGTGCCAGCAGAGCCCGTATGAACACTGAAGCTTTCTTT

len: 19
d_gene: TRBD1
abundance: .
v_gene: TRBV27
j_gene: TRBJ2-4
CDR3aa: CASSLAGQGFLWAKNIQYF
CDR3nt: TGTGCCAGCAGTTTAGCGGGACAGGGGTTCCTTTGGGCCAAAAACATTCAGTACTTC

len: 12
d_gene: .
abundance: .
v_gene: TRBV2
j_gene: TRBJ1-1
CDR3aa: CASSERALKAFF
CDR3nt: TGTGCCAGCAGTGAGAGGGCATTGAAGGCTTTCTTT

len: 14
d_gene: TRBD2
abundance: few
v_gene: TRBV9
j_gene: TRBJ2-7
CDR3aa: CASSVVAGVDEQYF
CDR3nt: TGTGCCAGCAGCGTAGTAGCGGGAGTGGACGAGCAGTACTTC

len: 14
d_gene: .
abundance: .
v_gene: TRBV19
j_gene: TRBJ2-3
CDR3aa: CASSRPSRTDTQYF
CDR3nt: TGTGCCAGTAGTAGGCCCTCTAGGACAGATACGCAGTATTTT

len: 16
d_gene: .
abundance: .
v_gene: TRBV12-2
j_gene: TRBJ2-7
CDR3aa: CASRAHHRDNGYEQYF
CDR3nt: TGTGCAAGTCGCGCCCACCACCGGGACAACGGCTACGAGCAGTACTTC

len: 16
d_gene: .
abundance: .
v_gene: TRBV11-2
j_gene: TRBJ2-6
CDR3aa: CASSLVQGYGANVLTF
CDR3nt: TGTGCCAGCAGCTTAGTTCAGGGTTATGGGGCCAACGTCCTGACTTTC